The clone carrying this T cell receptor (beta chain) was counted at least ten times. Its antigen is not identified. The data belong to a study of beta chain features in type 1 diabetes. Germline loops: CDR1 MNHNS, CDR2 SASEGT. V shed 5 bases and J shed 10 bases, with 9 bases lying between them. The CDR3 loop spans 11 amino acids. Investigators reverse transcribed all isolated RNA, so they sequenced expressed TCRB transcripts. Profiled with immunoSEQ multiplex PCR; TCRdb holds only in-frame clones, not every one. The data show about 390,000 clones, with over 8.5% seen just once and around 0.66% held by the top ten. Study findings and constraints: TCRB CDR3s were moderately but significantly shorter in Type 1 diabetes patients in all four CD4+ subsets.

Sample: central memory CD4+ T cells from blood. The sequence was obtained from a man in his thirties or forties with type 1 diabetes. The rearrangement links TRBV6-1 to TRBJ2-1, with unresolved D. Written as DNA, the CDR3 is TGTGCCAGCAGTTGGACCGGGGAGCAGTTCTTC. It yields the protein CASSWTGEQFF.